This note documents a single T cell receptor (beta chain) sequence. In its sample, this clone was seen once. Its antigen remains unidentified. There are no base qualities to consult, and no much larger clone falls within one base. This record belongs to a study of PD-1 blockade in classical Hodgkin lymphoma (dated by TCRdb to 2018 to 2020). In terms of the full investigation: Nivolumab dosing was 3 mg/kg intravenously every 2 weeks, continuing until either disease progression or unacceptable toxicity. The study used TCR beta sequencing and CyTOF to define a peripheral blood immune signature of response to PD-1 blockade in classical Hodgkin lymphoma. The paper as a whole reports these results and caveats: Patients starting nivolumab less than 1 year after ASCT had lower diversity and were excluded from later analyses to avoid confounding by immune reconstitution. Trial patients achieving complete response had baseline diversity similar to newly diagnosed patients, whereas partial responders and progressors had significantly lower diversity. Only a single clinical trial cohort was studied, and what caused the repertoire differences, possibly disease activity or prior therapy, remained undefined. CD4+ but not CD8+ TCR diversity rose significantly by C4D1 (p=0.0027 vs p=0.16), most apparent in complete responders (p=0.02). Baseline TCR diversity was reported as lower in newly diagnosed patients than in healthy donors, and lower still in relapsed/refractory patients.

The sample's time point, from its label and the paper: cycle 1 day 1 (C1D1), immediately before nivolumab initiation. Every trial patient had relapsed after autologous stem cell transplantation, and cohorts A, B and C differed in prior brentuximab vedotin exposure. The trial cohort was composed of 56 patients with relapsed/refractory classical Hodgkin lymphoma, for whom complete response, partial response or progressive disease was recorded as best overall response. Trial patients were treated with single-agent nivolumab in the multi-cohort phase II CheckMate 205 trial. Best overall response was determined by an independent review committee according to the 2007 International Working Group response criteria. Trial PBMCs were collected just before the start of nivolumab (C1D1) and during therapy at cycle 2 day 1 and cycle 4 day 1. After peripheral blood was drawn into 8 mL Vacutainer Cell Preparation Tubes, PBMCs were isolated by centrifugation and then cryopreserved.

Genomic DNA was isolated using the Qiagen DNeasy kit from unsorted PBMCs as well as from negatively selected CD4+ and CD8+ fractions. TCR beta CDR3 regions were amplified by immunoSEQ multiplex PCR using primers annealing to V and J segments. A synthetic immune receptor repertoire was used to minimize amplification bias, and remaining bias was computationally removed after sequencing. The authors processed their data as follows. Repertoire diversity was quantified as the Shannon entropy index using custom Python scripts. The unsorted, CD4+ and CD8+ repertoires were each analyzed separately, with the exception of combined analyses, where CD4+ and CD8+ sequences were merged in silico. A clone was considered expanded if an increase in frequency of at least 2-fold after treatment relative to C1D1 was found, and a pseudocount of 0.5 was applied to clones undetected at baseline. Singleton clones were defined as clones with 0 or 1 copy at C1D1, and non-singleton clones were defined as clones with 2 or more copies. By matching protein sequences in sorted samples from the same patient, clones expanded in unsorted samples were annotated as CD4+, CD8+ or unknown. Wilcoxon tests were applied to paired samples to test diversity changes from C1D1 to C4D1. TCRdb limited this immuneACCESS table to in-frame rearrangements with V and J called. A share of clones is missing; checked studies link under half to unresolved V genes, and the rest is unexplained. The V and J calls and clone size were taken over from that table, and D and trimming were inferred from the DNA. Here the sample has around 65,000 clones; more than 70% occur a single time. The top ten clones comprise 12% of the sample.

At the junction V is shortened by 4 bases and J by 3 bases; bases outside the gene matches: 8. The germline V gene supplies CDR1 MNHEY and CDR2 SVGAGI. The CDR3 covers 15 residues, taking in both the cysteine and the phenylalanine. Of the read, only the CDR3 DNA is kept; its 45 bases are in frame from base 1. The receptor chain draws on TRBV6-5 and TRBJ2-5; 7 of the junction bases match TRBD1. The receptor comes from a human donor with classical Hodgkin lymphoma. The material was peripheral blood mononuclear cells (PBMCs), obtained at baseline. The CDR3 region reads CASSSRDSLKETQYF. DNA sequence: TGTGCCAGCAGTTCCCGGGACAGTCTAAAAGAGACCCAGTACTTC.